The present TCR beta chain was sequenced within a study of T cell responses to AZD1222 COVID-19 vaccine. Notes on the study in general: Clonal diversity was possibly underestimated; the donors were predominantly white British and more often female.

Germline V gives CDR1 KGHDR, CDR2 SFDVKD. The V end lost 4 bases, the J end lost 0 bases, and 9 bases lay between the germline ends. The CDR3 extends over 14 amino acids. Sequencing used immunoSEQ multiplex PCR; TCRdb keeps in-frame clones, though not all of them. This sample yields fewer than 300,000 clones, of which approximately 93% are seen a single time; 0.55% belongs to the top ten. Comments on this clone: Its antigen is unknown.

This chain joins TRBV24-1 and TRBJ2-7, with D hard to call. Source: peripheral blood, taken on day 0 of AZD1222 vaccination. The sequence came from an adult in good health. The CDR3 coding sequence is TGTGCCACCAGTGACCCCCGGAGCTCCTACGAGCAGTACTTC. This gives the protein CATSDPRSSYEQYF.